This T cell receptor (beta chain) was sequenced in a study of blood T cell repertoires in COVID-19. On the study more broadly: Sources were T cells, B-cell-depleted T cells, or PBMCs; the material itself was cDNA or gDNA.

Assay: immunoSEQ multiplex PCR; the TCRdb copy retains only in-frame clones and omits some. The table has approximately 45,000 clones, around 85% seen once. V lost 2 bases, J lost 5 bases, and 5 bases stayed unmatched. Germline CDR1 is SGHTA and CDR2 is FQGTGA. This CDR3 contains 14 residues. V is TRBV7-3 and J is TRBJ2-5; 7 bases line up with TRBD2. The receptor's source is a human donor in a cohort sampled during active COVID-19. Sequencing input: peripheral blood. CDR3 loop: CASSLGGRGETQYF. In nucleotides, the CDR3 is TGTGCCAGCAGCTTAGGCGGGAGAGGGGAGACCCAGTACTTC.